The rows below give T cell receptor beta chains drawn from one sample of a study of patients and donors after allogeneic stem cell transplantation. TCRdb re-called the RT-PCR reads through MiXCR, storing one row per CDR3 protein. The profile shows around 150,000 distinct CDR3 sequences, about 36% of them singletons. The sequencing sample was made of blood, either unsorted or a sorted T cell fraction (not recorded which). The receptors come from a human donor who was either an allogeneic HSCT recipient or a stem cell or donor lymphocyte infusion donor (not recorded which). It is not recorded whose cells these are; they may come from a transplant donor. Both conserved end residues are part of each CDR3. A D gene is named only where the DNA matches it firmly. Rows give clone size only sometimes, using once, few, many, or a class for an expanded clone.

>TRBV7-9|.|TRBJ2-2|.
TGTGCCAGCAGCTTGTTTCAGATTAACACCGGGGAGCTGTTTTTT
CASSLFQINTGELFF
>TRBV10-3|.|TRBJ2-5|.
TGTGCCATCAGTGGCGAGCGACCGTCGGAGACCCAGTACTTC
CAISGERPSETQYF
>TRBV12-3/TRBV12-4|.|TRBJ1-4|.
TGTGCCAGCAGCCGGGGGGGGATTGATGAAAAACTGTTTTTT
CASSRGGIDEKLFF
>TRBV28|.|TRBJ1-4|.
TGTGCCAGCAGCTTACTAGGGGGAACTAATGAAAAACTGTTTTTT
CASSLLGGTNEKLFF
>TRBV29-1|.|TRBJ2-3|.
TGCAGCGTGACCCCCGGGACAGATACGCAGTATTTT
CSVTPGTDTQYF
>TRBV7-2|.|TRBJ2-2|.
TGTGCCAGCAGCTTAATCGGGGAGCTGTTTTTT
CASSLIGELFF
>TRBV6-1|.|TRBJ2-1|.
TGTGCCAGCAGTGAAGAGTTAATAGGGGTCAGGGCACCCTACAATGAGCAGTTCTTC
CASSEELIGVRAPYNEQFF
>TRBV20-1|.|TRBJ2-1|TRBD2
TGCAGTGCCGCACAGTTAGCGGGGGAGAACAATGAGCAGTTCTTC
CSAAQLAGENNEQFF
>TRBV6-6|.|TRBJ2-3|TRBD2
TGTGCCAGCAGTTACGTGTTAGCGGGGGGGCGTTTAGGCACAGATACGCAGTATTTT
CASSYVLAGGRLGTDTQYF
>TRBV5-1|.|TRBJ2-4|.
TGCGCCAGCAGCTTGAGTGGCCCAGGGAACATTCAGTACTTC
CASSLSGPGNIQYF
>TRBV6-5|.|TRBJ2-3|.
TGTGCCAGCAGTTATCGCGGGGGCACAGATACGCAGTATTTT
CASSYRGGTDTQYF
>TRBV28|.|TRBJ2-2|.
TGTGCCAGCAGTTTCCCGACCGCGGGCAACACCGGGGAGCTGTTTTTT
CASSFPTAGNTGELFF
>TRBV20-1|once|TRBJ2-1|.
TGCAGTGCTAGACCAGGGGAGAGCTCCTACAATGAGCAGTTCTTC
CSARPGESSYNEQFF
>TRBV5-1|few|TRBJ2-7|.
TGCGCCAGCAGCTTGGGACAATCTCGGAGCTACGAGCAGTACTTC
CASSLGQSRSYEQYF
>TRBV12-3/TRBV12-4|few|TRBJ2-1|.
TGTGCCAGCAGCCCCCCCTACAATGAGCAGTTCTTC
CASSPPYNEQFF
>TRBV20-1|few|TRBJ1-5|.
TGCAGTGCTAGAGGCGGCTCCTCAGGCAATCAGCCCCAGCATTTT
CSARGGSSGNQPQHF
>TRBV12-3/TRBV12-4|few|TRBJ1-5|.
TGTGCCAGCAGTTTTTCACGGGACCTTAGGGAGCCCCAGCATTTT
CASSFSRDLREPQHF
>TRBV5-1|.|TRBJ2-1|.
TGCGCCAGCAGCTTGTTTCCGGGGGATGGGGATGAGCAGTTCTTC
CASSLFPGDGDEQFF
>TRBV4-2|.|TRBJ2-7|.
TGTGCCAGCAGCCGGCAAGGGGACTCCTACGAGCAGTACTTC
CASSRQGDSYEQYF